The rows below give T cell receptor beta chains drawn from one sample of a study of CD8+ T cells in alopecia areata. Assay: immunoSEQ multiplex PCR; the TCRdb copy retains only in-frame clones and omits some. The sample holds just over 150,000 clones, about 71% seen once. The input for sequencing was CD4+ T cells sorted from blood, taken at week 4, from a patient treated with tofacitinib. Receptors originate from a human donor with alopecia areata. The CDR3 runs from the conserved cysteine through the conserved F or W. D genes are given only for firm matches. Some rows mark clone size as missing; the rest say once, few, many or name a class of expanded clone.

D,size,V,J,DNA,CDR3
NA,NA,TRBV7-2,TRBJ2-1,TGTGCCAGCAGCTTAGTTGCCGGCCTGGGTGAGCAGTTCTTC,CASSLVAGLGEQFF
NA,NA,TRBV5-6,TRBJ1-2,TGTGCCAGCAGCTTTTGGGGTGCTGGCTACACCTTC,CASSFWGAGYTF
TRBD1,NA,TRBV29-1,TRBJ2-1,TGCAGCGTTGAAGAGAGGGGGGACAGGGGAGGCTCCTACAATGAGCAGTTCTTC,CSVEERGDRGGSYNEQFF
NA,NA,TRBV27,TRBJ1-2,TGTGCCAGCAGTCCTGATCTGTTGGGAGAACGGGGCTACACCTTC,CASSPDLLGERGYTF
NA,NA,TRBV18,TRBJ1-2,TGTGCCAGCTCACCACTGGGGCTCCCCGACTGGAGCTACACCTTC,CASSPLGLPDWSYTF
TRBD1,NA,TRBV30,TRBJ2-5,TGTGCCGGGGCGGCGGGGACAGGGAGAGAGACCCAGTACTTC,CAGAAGTGRETQYF
TRBD1,NA,TRBV29-1,TRBJ2-1,TGCAGCGTTGAAGAGAGGCTGACAGGGTTCAATGAGCAGTTCTTC,CSVEERLTGFNEQFF
NA,NA,TRBV14,TRBJ1-4,TGTGCCAGCAGCCAAGGACAGGCTGCAACTAATGAAAAACTGTTTTTT,CASSQGQAATNEKLFF
NA,NA,TRBV4-3,TRBJ2-3,TGCGCCAGCAGCCAAGATGCCGGGCAATCTAGCACAGATACGCAGTATTTT,CASSQDAGQSSTDTQYF
TRBD1,few,TRBV27,TRBJ1-4,TGTGCCAGCAGCCGGGACAGGGATGGAGAAAAACTGTTTTTT,CASSRDRDGEKLFF
NA,NA,TRBV30,TRBJ1-1,TGTGCCTGGAGATGGGGTGGGACTGAAGCTTTCTTT,CAWRWGGTEAFF
NA,once,TRBV7-9,TRBJ1-2,TGTGCCAGCAGCCTGGACAGCTATGGCTACACCTTC,CASSLDSYGYTF
NA,few,TRBV9,TRBJ2-3,TGTGCCAGCAGCCCATACGGGTTTCAAGATACGCAGTATTTT,CASSPYGFQDTQYF
NA,NA,TRBV27,TRBJ2-6,TGTGCCAGCAGTTCGGGGACTGGGGCCAACGTCCTGACTTTC,CASSSGTGANVLTF
NA,NA,TRBV20-1,TRBJ2-7,TGCAGTGCAGAGATGGGGTACGAGCAGTACTTC,CSAEMGYEQYF
NA,NA,TRBV2,TRBJ1-6,TGTGCCAGCAATCTTTTCTCTCCACCCCTCCACTTT,CASNLFSPPLHF
NA,NA,TRBV11-2,TRBJ1-5,TGTGCCAGCAGCGTTCGACGGGATCAGCCCCAGCATTTT,CASSVRRDQPQHF
NA,NA,TRBV2,TRBJ2-7,TGTGCCAGCGGCACCGAGCAGTACTTC,CASGTEQYF
TRBD1,few,TRBV29-1,TRBJ2-7,TGCAGCGTCTCGACAGGGCCAGGGGGCCTCTACGAGCAGTACTTC,CSVSTGPGGLYEQYF
NA,NA,TRBV15,TRBJ1-6,TGTGCCACCAGCAGGAAAACAGGGTCAGGGAATTCACCCCTCCACTTT,CATSRKTGSGNSPLHF
NA,NA,TRBV29-1,TRBJ1-5,TGCAGCGCTAGCAGGGGCGAAGCTCAGCCCCAGCATTTT,CSASRGEAQPQHF
TRBD1,NA,TRBV5-1,TRBJ2-2,TGCGCCAGCAGCTTACGACAGGGGACCGGGGAGCTGTTTTTT,CASSLRQGTGELFF
NA,few,TRBV4-1,TRBJ1-2,TGCGCCAGCAGCCAGGACCCAGGACGAGAACCTGATGGCTACACCTTC,CASSQDPGREPDGYTF
NA,NA,TRBV29-1,TRBJ2-7,TGCAGCGTCGCTAGCGTCTCCTACGAGCAGTACTTC,CSVASVSYEQYF
NA,many,TRBV19,TRBJ2-3,TGTGCCAGTAAGCGCTTGGGGATGGAGGATACGCAGTATTTT,CASKRLGMEDTQYF
TRBD1,NA,TRBV27,TRBJ1-5,TGTGCCAGCAGTTTACAGGGGGGAAGCTATCAGCCCCAGCATTTT,CASSLQGGSYQPQHF
NA,NA,TRBV9,TRBJ1-1,TGTGCCAGCAGCCCTCGGGAAGATTTGAACACTGAAGCTTTCTTT,CASSPREDLNTEAFF
NA,NA,TRBV5-1,TRBJ1-1,TGCGCCAGCAGCTTGGCCGTTGGGTCAACTGAAGCTTTCTTT,CASSLAVGSTEAFF
NA,NA,TRBV11-1,TRBJ2-5,TGTGCCAGCAGCTTAGCGCGGGCAGAGACCCAGTACTTC,CASSLARAETQYF
TRBD1,NA,TRBV30,TRBJ1-2,TGTGCCTTTGGACAGGGTGGCTATGGCTACACCTTC,CAFGQGGYGYTF
NA,few,TRBV12-5,TRBJ1-1,TGTGCTAGTGGTTTGGTGCCCAACTCAGGGAACACTGAAGCTTTCTTT,CASGLVPNSGNTEAFF
NA,NA,TRBV30,TRBJ1-5,TGTGCCTGGAGTGCCCAGGGCAATCAGCCCCAGCATTTT,CAWSAQGNQPQHF
TRBD1,NA,TRBV6-6,TRBJ2-6,TGTGCCAGCAGGGGACAGGGCTCTGGGGCCAACGTCCTGACTTTC,CASRGQGSGANVLTF
NA,NA,TRBV19,TRBJ1-5,TGTGCCAGTAGTATAGGGGGAAGTACTCAGCCCCAGCATTTT,CASSIGGSTQPQHF
NA,once,TRBV5-1,TRBJ2-1,TGCGCCAGCAGCTTGGATGCGGGGAGCTCCTACAATGAGCAGTTCTTC,CASSLDAGSSYNEQFF
TRBD2,NA,TRBV4-3,TRBJ2-2,TGCGCCAGCAGCCAAGTAGGGCTAGCGGGGAACACCGGGGAGCTGTTTTTT,CASSQVGLAGNTGELFF
NA,few,TRBV30,TRBJ1-2,TGTGCCTGGAGTGTGGGGAGAACTAACTATGGCTACACCTTC,CAWSVGRTNYGYTF
TRBD2,NA,TRBV29-1,TRBJ2-3,TGCAGCTCCCTGGGGGGGGAGTACACAGATACGCAGTATTTT,CSSLGGEYTDTQYF
NA,NA,TRBV29-1,TRBJ1-1,TGCAGCGTTGAAGACTCTACTGAAGCTTTCTTT,CSVEDSTEAFF
NA,few,TRBV19,TRBJ1-5,TGTGCCAGTAGTATAGTTCTTGAGTTTAGCAATCAGCCCCAGCATTTT,CASSIVLEFSNQPQHF
TRBD1,NA,TRBV6-5,TRBJ1-5,TGTGCCAGCAGTTTAGGACAGGGTCATCAGCCCCAGCATTTT,CASSLGQGHQPQHF
NA,NA,TRBV2,TRBJ1-4,TGTGCCAGCACGGCGAGTGAAAAACTGTTTTTT,CASTASEKLFF
TRBD1,NA,TRBV30,TRBJ1-2,TGTGCCTGGAGTGTACTGTTCCGGGACAGCAACTATGGCTACACCTTC,CAWSVLFRDSNYGYTF
TRBD1,NA,TRBV29-1,TRBJ1-2,TGCAGCGCCCTAGGGGGGACAGCGGATGGCTACACCTTC,CSALGGTADGYTF
NA,NA,TRBV7-8,TRBJ1-5,TGTGCCAGCAGCTTGGTGTACAGAATATCCAATCAGCCCCAGCATTTT,CASSLVYRISNQPQHF
NA,NA,TRBV15,TRBJ1-2,TGTGCCACCAGCAGCAGGGAGGGCTATGGCTACACCTTC,CATSSREGYGYTF
NA,NA,TRBV30,TRBJ2-2,TGTGCCTGGTCCGGGAGCTCCACCGGGGAGCTGTTTTTT,CAWSGSSTGELFF
TRBD2,NA,TRBV7-9,TRBJ2-3,TGTGCCAGCAGCTGGAGCCGAGCGGGGCCGAGCACAGATACGCAGTATTTT,CASSWSRAGPSTDTQYF
TRBD1,NA,TRBV7-9,TRBJ1-1,TGTGCCAGCAGCTTAACAAAATTAGGGACAGGGAAATTGGGCACTGAAGCTTTCTTT,CASSLTKLGTGKLGTEAFF
NA,NA,TRBV29-1,TRBJ1-1,TGCAGCGTTGAAGGTACCGGCCTGGGCACTGAAGCTTTCTTT,CSVEGTGLGTEAFF
NA,NA,TRBV6-5,TRBJ2-7,TGTGCCAGCAGTTATTCAAGGGGTCCCTACGAGCAGTACTTC,CASSYSRGPYEQYF
TRBD1,NA,TRBV5-4,TRBJ1-6,TGTGCCAGCAGCGCGGGACAGGGGGCTGGTAATTCACCCCTCCACTTT,CASSAGQGAGNSPLHF
NA,NA,TRBV5-6,TRBJ1-4,TGTGCCAGCAGCTTGGAAAGGTTCACCCCCACAACTAATGAAAAACTGTTTTTT,CASSLERFTPTTNEKLFF
NA,few,TRBV29-1,TRBJ1-2,TGCAGCGTTGAAAGGACAAATGGCTACACCTTC,CSVERTNGYTF